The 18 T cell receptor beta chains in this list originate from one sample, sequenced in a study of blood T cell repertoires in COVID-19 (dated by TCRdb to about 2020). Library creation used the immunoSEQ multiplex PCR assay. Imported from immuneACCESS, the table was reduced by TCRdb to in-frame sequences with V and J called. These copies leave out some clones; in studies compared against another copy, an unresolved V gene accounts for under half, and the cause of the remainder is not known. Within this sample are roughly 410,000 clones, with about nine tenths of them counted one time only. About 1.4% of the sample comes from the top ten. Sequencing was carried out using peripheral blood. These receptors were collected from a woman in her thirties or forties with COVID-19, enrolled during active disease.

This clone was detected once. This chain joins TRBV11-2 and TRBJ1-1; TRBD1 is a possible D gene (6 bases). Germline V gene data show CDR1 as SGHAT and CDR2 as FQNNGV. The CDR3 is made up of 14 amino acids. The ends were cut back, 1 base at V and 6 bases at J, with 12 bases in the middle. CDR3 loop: CASSLALAGAEAFF. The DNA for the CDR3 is TGTGCCAGCAGCTTAGCTTTAGCAGGGGCTGAAGCTTTCTTT.

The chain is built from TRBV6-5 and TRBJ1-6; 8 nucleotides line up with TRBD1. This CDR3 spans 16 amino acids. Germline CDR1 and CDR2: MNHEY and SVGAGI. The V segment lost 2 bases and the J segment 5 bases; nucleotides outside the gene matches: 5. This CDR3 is CASSYGQGRDNSPLHF. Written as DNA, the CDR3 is TGTGCCAGCAGTTACGGACAGGGTAGGGATAATTCACCCCTCCACTTT.

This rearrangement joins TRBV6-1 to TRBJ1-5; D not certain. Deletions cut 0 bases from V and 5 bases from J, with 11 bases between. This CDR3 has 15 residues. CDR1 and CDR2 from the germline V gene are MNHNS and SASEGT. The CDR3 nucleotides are TGTGCCAGCAGTGAAGCAGGAGGCGACTATCAGCCCCAGCATTTT. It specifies CASSEAGGDYQPQHF.

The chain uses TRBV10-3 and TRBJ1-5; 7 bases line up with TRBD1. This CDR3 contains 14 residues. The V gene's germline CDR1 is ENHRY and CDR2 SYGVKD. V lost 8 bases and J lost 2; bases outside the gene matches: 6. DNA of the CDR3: TGTGCCATCGGCTTAGGACAGGGCAATCAGCCCCAGCATTTT. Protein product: CAIGLGQGNQPQHF.

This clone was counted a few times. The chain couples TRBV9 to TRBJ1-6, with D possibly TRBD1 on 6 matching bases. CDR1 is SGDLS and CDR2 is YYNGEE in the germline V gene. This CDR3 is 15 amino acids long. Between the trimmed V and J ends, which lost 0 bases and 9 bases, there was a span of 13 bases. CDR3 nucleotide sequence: TGTGCCAGCAGCGTAGGGCCTAGGGGGGGTTCACCCCTCCACTTT. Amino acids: CASSVGPRGGSPLHF.

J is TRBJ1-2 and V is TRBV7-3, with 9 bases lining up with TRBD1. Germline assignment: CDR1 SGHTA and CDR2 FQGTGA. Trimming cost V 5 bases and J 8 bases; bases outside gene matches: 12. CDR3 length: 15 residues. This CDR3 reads CASSTHPGQGFGYTF. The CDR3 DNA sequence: TGTGCCAGCAGCACCCATCCGGGACAGGGTTTCGGCTACACCTTC. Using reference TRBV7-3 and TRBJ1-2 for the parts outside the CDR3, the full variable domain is GAGVSQTPSNKVTEKGKYVELRCDPISGHTALYWYRQSLGQGPEFLIYFQGTGAADDSGLPNDRFFAVRPEGSVSTLKIQRTERGDSAVYLCASSTHPGQGFGYTFGSGTRLTVV.

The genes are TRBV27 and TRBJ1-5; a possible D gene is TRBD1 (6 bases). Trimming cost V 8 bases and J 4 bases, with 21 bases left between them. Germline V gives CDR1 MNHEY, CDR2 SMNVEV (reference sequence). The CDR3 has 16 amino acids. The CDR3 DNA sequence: TGTGCCAGCGACATGGACAGTAAACCTGGGAATCAGCCCCAGCATTTT. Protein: CASDMDSKPGNQPQHF.

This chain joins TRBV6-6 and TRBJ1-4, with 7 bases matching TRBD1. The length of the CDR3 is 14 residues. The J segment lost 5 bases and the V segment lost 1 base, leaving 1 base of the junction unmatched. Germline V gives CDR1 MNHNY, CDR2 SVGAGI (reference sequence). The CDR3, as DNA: TGTGCCAGCAGTTACTGGGACAGCAATGAAAAACTGTTTTTT. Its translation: CASSYWDSNEKLFF.

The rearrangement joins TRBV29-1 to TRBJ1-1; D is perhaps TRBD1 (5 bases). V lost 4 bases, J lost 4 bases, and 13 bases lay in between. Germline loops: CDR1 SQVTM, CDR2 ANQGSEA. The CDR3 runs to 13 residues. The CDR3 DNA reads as TGCAGCGTTGGGCGGGGCGGGGGCACTGAAGCTTTCTTT. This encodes CSVGRGGGTEAFF.

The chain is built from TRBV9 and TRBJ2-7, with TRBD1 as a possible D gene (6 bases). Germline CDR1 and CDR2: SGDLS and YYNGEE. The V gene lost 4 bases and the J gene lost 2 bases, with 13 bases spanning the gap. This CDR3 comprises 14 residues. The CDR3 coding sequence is TGTGCCAGCAGCCCTTCAGGGGCGGCCTACGAGCAGTACTTC. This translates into CASSPSGAAYEQYF.

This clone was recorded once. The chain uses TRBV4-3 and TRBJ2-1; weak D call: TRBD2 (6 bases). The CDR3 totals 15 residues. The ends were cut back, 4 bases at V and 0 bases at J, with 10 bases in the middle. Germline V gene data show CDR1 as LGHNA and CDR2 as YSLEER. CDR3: CASSLSGDSYNEQFF. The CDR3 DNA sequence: TGCGCCAGCAGCCTCTCGGGAGACTCCTACAATGAGCAGTTCTTC.

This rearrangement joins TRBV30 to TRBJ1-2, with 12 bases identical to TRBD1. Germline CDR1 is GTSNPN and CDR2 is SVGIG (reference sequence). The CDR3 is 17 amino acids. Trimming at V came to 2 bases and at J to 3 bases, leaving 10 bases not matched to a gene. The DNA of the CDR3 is TGTGCCTGGAGTCTTCCGGGACAGGGGGCGAATCACTATGGCTACACCTTC. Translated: CAWSLPGQGANHYGYTF.

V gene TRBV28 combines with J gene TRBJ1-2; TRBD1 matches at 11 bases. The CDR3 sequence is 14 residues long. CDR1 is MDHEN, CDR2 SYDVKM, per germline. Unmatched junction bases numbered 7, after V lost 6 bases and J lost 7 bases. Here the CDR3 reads CASRRTGGLGGYTF. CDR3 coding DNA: TGTGCCAGCAGGCGGACAGGGGGCTTGGGTGGCTACACCTTC.

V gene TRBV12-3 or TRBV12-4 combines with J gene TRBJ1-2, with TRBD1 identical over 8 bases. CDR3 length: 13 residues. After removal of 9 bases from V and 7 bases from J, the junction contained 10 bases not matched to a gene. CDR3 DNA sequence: TGTGCCAGTCGGACAGGGTGGAGCTCTGGCTACACCTTC. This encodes CASRTGWSSGYTF.

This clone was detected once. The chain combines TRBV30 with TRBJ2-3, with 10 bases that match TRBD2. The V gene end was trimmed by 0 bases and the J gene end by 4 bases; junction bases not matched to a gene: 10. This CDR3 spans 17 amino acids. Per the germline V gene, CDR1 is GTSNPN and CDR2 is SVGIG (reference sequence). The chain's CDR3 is CAWSVGVLAGQADTQYF. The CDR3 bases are TGTGCCTGGAGTGTAGGGGTACTAGCGGGACAGGCAGATACGCAGTATTTT.

The CDR3, as DNA: TGTGCCAGCAGTGAAGAGGGTTATGGCTACACCTTC. Its protein is CASSEEGYGYTF. This rearrangement joins TRBV25-1 to TRBJ1-2, with unresolved D. The CDR3 runs 12 residues. Germline CDR1 reads MGHDK; CDR2 reads SYGVNS. V shed 2 bases and J shed 5 bases, with 6 bases lying between them.

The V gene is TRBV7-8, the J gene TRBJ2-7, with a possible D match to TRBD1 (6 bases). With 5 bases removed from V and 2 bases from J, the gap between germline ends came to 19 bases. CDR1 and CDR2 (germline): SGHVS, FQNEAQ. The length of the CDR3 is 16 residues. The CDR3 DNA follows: TGTGCCAGCAGCCAGCCCCAGGGGAGAGGCACCTACGAGCAGTACTTC. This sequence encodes CASSQPQGRGTYEQYF.

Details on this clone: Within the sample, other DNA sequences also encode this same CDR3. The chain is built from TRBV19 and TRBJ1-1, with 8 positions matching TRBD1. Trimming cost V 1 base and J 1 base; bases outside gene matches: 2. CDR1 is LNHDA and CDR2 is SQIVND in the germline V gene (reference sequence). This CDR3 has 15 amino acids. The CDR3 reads CASSIGGTGNTEAFF. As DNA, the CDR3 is TGTGCCAGTAGTATAGGGGGGACAGGGAACACTGAAGCTTTCTTT.